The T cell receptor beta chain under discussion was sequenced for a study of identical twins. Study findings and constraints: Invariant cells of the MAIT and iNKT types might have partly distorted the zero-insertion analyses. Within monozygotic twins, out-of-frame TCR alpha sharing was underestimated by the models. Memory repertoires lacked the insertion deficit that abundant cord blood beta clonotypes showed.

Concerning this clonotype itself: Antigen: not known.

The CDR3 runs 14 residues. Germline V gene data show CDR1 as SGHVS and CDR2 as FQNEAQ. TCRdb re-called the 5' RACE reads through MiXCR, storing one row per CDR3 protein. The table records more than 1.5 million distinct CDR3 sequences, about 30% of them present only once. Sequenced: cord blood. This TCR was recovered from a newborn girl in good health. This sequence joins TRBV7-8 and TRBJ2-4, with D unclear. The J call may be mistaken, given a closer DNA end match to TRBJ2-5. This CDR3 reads CASSFRANQETQYF. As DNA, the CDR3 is TGTGCCAGCAGCTTCAGAGCGAACCAAGAGACCCAGTACTTC.